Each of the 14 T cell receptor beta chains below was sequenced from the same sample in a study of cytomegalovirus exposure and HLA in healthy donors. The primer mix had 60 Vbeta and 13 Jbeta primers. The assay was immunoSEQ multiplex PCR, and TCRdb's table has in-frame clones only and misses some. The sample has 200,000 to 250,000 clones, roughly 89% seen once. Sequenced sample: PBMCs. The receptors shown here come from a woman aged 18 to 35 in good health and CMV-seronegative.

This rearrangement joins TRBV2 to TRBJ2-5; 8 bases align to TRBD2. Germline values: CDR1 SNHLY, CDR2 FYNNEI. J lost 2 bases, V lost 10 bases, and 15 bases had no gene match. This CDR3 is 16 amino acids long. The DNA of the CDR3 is TGTGCCATCACCGGCCCCAGCGGGGGAAGACAAGAGACCCAGTACTTC. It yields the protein CAITGPSGGRQETQYF.

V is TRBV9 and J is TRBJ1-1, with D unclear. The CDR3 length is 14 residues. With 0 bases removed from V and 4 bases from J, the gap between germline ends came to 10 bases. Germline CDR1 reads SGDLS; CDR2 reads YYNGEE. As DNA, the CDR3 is TGTGCCAGCAGCGTAGCCCCAATCGGCACTGAAGCTTTCTTT. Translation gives CASSVAPIGTEAFF.

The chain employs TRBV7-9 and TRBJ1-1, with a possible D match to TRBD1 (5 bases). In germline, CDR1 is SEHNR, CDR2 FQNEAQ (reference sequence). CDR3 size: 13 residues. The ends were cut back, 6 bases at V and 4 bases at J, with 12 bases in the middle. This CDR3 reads CASRRSGITEAFF. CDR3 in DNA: TGTGCCAGCAGGCGCTCAGGGATCACTGAAGCTTTCTTT.

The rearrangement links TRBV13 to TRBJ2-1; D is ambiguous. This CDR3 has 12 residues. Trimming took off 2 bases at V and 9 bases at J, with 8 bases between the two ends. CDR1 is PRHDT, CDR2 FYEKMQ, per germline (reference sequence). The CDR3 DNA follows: TGTGCCAGCAGCTTACACATCGCTGAGCAGTTCTTC. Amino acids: CASSLHIAEQFF.

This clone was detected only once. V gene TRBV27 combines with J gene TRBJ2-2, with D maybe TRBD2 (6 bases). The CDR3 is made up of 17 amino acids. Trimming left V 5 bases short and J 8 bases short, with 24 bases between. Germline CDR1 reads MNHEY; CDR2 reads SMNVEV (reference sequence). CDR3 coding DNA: TGTGCCAGCAGTCCCCTTGATGTCGGGGGTTCTAAAGGGGAGCTGTTTTTT. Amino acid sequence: CASSPLDVGGSKGELFF.

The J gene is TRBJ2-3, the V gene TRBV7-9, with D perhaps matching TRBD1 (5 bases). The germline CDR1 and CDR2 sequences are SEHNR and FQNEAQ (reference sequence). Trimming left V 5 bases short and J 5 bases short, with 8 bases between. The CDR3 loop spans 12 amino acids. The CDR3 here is CASSARVDTQYF. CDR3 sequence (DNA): TGTGCCAGCAGCGCCAGGGTAGATACGCAGTATTTT.

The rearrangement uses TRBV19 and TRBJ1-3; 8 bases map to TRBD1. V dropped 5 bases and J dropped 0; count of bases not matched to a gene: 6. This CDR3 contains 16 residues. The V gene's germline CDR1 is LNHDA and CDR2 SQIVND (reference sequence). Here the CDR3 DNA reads TGTGCCAGTAGTCCGGGACAGGCGAGCTCTGGAAACACCATATATTTT. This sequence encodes CASSPGQASSGNTIYF.

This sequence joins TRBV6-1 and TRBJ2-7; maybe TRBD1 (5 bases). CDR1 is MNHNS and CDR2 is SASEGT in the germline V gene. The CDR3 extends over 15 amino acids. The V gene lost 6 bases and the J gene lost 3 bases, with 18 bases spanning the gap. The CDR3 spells CASSSIGAVDYEQYF. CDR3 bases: TGTGCCAGCAGCTCGATTGGGGCAGTGGACTACGAGCAGTACTTC.

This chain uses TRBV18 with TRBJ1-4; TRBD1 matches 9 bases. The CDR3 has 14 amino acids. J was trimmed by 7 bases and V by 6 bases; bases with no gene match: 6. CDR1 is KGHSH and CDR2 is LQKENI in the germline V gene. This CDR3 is CASSPDRGVEKLFF. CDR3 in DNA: TGTGCCAGCTCCCCGGACAGGGGTGTTGAAAAACTGTTTTTT.

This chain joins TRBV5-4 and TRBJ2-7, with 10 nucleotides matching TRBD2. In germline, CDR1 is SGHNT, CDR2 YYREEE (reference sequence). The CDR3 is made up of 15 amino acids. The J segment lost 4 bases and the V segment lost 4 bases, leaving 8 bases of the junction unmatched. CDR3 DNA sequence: TGTGCCAGCAGCAAACCGGGACTAGCGACGTACGAGCAGTACTTC. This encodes CASSKPGLATYEQYF.

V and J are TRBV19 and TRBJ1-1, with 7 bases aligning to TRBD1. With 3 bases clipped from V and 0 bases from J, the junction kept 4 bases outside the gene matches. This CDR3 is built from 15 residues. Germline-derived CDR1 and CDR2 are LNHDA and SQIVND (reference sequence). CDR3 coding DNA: TGTGCCAGTAGTATGGCCGGGACAGTGAACACTGAAGCTTTCTTT. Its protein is CASSMAGTVNTEAFF.

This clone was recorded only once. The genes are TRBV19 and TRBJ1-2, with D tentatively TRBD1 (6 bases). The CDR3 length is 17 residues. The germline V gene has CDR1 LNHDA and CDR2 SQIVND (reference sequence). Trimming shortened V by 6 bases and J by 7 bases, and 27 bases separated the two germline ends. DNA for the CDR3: TGTGCCAGTAGATCCATACCGGGTCGGGGGGCTGGGGCTGGCTACACCTTC. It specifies CASRSIPGRGAGAGYTF.

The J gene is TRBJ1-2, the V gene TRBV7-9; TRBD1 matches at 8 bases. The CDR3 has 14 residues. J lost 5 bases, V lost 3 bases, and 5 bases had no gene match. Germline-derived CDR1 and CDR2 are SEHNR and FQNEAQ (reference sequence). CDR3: CASSFRDRNYGYTF. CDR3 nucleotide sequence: TGTGCCAGCAGCTTCCGGGACAGGAATTATGGCTACACCTTC.

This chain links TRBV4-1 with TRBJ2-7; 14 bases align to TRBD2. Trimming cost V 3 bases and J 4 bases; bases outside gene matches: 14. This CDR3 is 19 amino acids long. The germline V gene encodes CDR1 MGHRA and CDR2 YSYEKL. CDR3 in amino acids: CASSQLYPQRTSGRYEQYF. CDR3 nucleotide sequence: TGCGCCAGCAGCCAGCTCTACCCCCAAAGGACTAGCGGGAGGTACGAGCAGTACTTC.